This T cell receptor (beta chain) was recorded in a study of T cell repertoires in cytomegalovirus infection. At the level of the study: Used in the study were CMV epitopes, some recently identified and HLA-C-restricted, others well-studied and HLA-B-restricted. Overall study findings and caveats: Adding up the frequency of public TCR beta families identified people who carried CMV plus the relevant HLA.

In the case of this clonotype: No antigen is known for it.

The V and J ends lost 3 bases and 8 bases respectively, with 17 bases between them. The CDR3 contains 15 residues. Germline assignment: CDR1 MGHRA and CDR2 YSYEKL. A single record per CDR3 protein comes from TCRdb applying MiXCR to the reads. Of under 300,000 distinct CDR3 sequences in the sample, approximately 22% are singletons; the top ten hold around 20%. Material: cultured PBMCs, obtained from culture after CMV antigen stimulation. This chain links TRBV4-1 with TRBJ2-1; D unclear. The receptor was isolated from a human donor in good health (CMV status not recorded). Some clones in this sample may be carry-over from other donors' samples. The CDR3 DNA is TGCGCCAGCAGCCAGCCTAGTGTTAAAACCCATGAGCAGTTCTTC. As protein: CASSQPSVKTHEQFF.